Each of the 20 T cell receptor beta chains below was sequenced from the same sample in a study of blood T cell repertoires in COVID-19. TCRdb keeps only in-frame clones here, not all; method: immunoSEQ multiplex PCR. The sample lists 15,000 to 20,000 clones; over 75% were seen once. The sequenced sample was peripheral blood. Every receptor here comes from a man in his forties with active or convalescent COVID-19.

This chain connects TRBV3-1 (or the pseudogene TRBV3-2) to TRBJ2-3, with D maybe TRBD1 (6 bases). Germline V gene data show CDR1 as LGHDT and CDR2 as YNNKEL (reference sequence). This CDR3 is built from 15 residues. Trimming stripped 2 bases from V and 6 bases from J, with 15 bases between. In nucleotides, the CDR3 is TGTGCCAGCAGCCAAAAGGGGGTTTTATCCGATACGCAGTATTTT. Its translation: CASSQKGVLSDTQYF.

J is TRBJ2-7 and V is TRBV2; 7 nucleotides agree with TRBD1. V lost 5 bases, J lost 2 bases, and 6 bases stayed unmatched. Germline V lookup: CDR1 SNHLY, CDR2 FYNNEI. This CDR3 has 14 amino acids. This CDR3 is CASSPGQLTYEQYF. The CDR3 DNA sequence: TGTGCCAGCAGTCCGGGACAGCTAACCTACGAGCAGTACTTC.

The CDR3 DNA reads TGCGCCAGCAGCCGGAGAACAAACACAGATACGCAGTATTTT. Protein: CASSRRTNTDTQYF. This chain links TRBV5-1 with TRBJ2-3; D not certain. V was pared by 4 bases and J by 2 bases, with 11 bases between. The CDR3 length is 14 residues. Germline V gives CDR1 SGHRS, CDR2 YFSETQ. The whole variable domain, filled in from reference TRBV5-1 and TRBJ2-3, reads KAGVTQTPRYLIKTRGQQVTLSCSPISGHRSVSWYQQTPGQGLQFLFEYFSETQRNKGNFPGRFSGRQFSNSRSEMNVSTLELGDSALYLCASSRRTNTDTQYFGPGTRLTVL.

The chain links TRBV10-3 to TRBJ1-3; D perhaps matches TRBD1 (5 bases). V dropped 1 base and J dropped 2 bases, with 12 bases sitting between them. There are 16 residues in the CDR3. The germline V gene encodes CDR1 ENHRY and CDR2 SYGVKD. The CDR3 here is CAISEWGPATGNTIYF. The CDR3 DNA is TGTGCCATCAGTGAGTGGGGCCCGGCCACTGGAAACACCATATATTTT.

The CDR3 sequence is CATSGFQRTLTSPLHF. CDR3 nucleotide sequence: TGTGCCACCAGTGGCTTCCAACGGACATTAACTTCACCCCTCCACTTT. This chain links TRBV24-1 with TRBJ1-6, with a tentative D call TRBD1 (5 bases). The CDR3 spans 16 residues. Germline lookup yields CDR1 KGHDR and CDR2 SFDVKD. The V and J ends lost 5 bases and 9 bases respectively, with 19 bases between them.

This clone has only a few counts. The genes are TRBV20-1 and TRBJ1-2; D is possibly TRBD1 (6 bases). Germline assignment: CDR1 DFQATT and CDR2 SNEGSKA (reference sequence). The CDR3 has 13 amino acids. With 3 bases removed from V and 4 bases from J, the gap between germline ends came to 12 bases. CDR3 residues: CSASDRMTYGYTF. The DNA for the CDR3 is TGCAGTGCTAGTGACAGGATGACCTATGGCTACACCTTC.

The genes are TRBV18 and TRBJ2-6; D ambiguous. Trimming removed 0 bases at V and 1 base at J, with 7 bases between. The CDR3 extends over 16 amino acids. Per the germline V gene, CDR1 is KGHSH and CDR2 is LQKENI. CDR3 nucleotides: TGTGCCAGCTCACCACCGAGTTATTCTGGGGCCAACGTCCTGACTTTC. Its protein is CASSPPSYSGANVLTF.

CDR3 DNA sequence: TGCGCCAGCAGCGCGACTAGCGGGGGGGCAGATACGCAGTATTTT. It specifies CASSATSGGADTQYF. The chain joins TRBV10-2 to TRBJ2-3, with TRBD2 identical over 14 bases. The germline V gene has CDR1 WSHSY and CDR2 SAAADI. The length of the CDR3 is 15 residues. The ends lost 6 bases at V and 4 bases at J; junction bases unmatched: 3.

The rearrangement joins TRBV14 to TRBJ1-2; D is uncertain. The V gene lost 4 bases and the J gene lost 2 bases, with 11 bases spanning the gap. CDR3 length: 14 residues. CDR1 is SGHDN and CDR2 is FVKESK in the germline V gene. In nucleotides, the CDR3 is TGTGCCAGCAGCCGCCCCCCGGGGAACTATGGCTACACCTTC. Its protein product is CASSRPPGNYGYTF.

The chain uses TRBV2 and TRBJ1-4; tentatively, D is TRBD1 (6 bases). Deletions cut 4 bases from V and 7 bases from J, with 13 bases between. Germline CDR1 reads SNHLY; CDR2 reads FYNNEI. The CDR3 sequence is 14 residues long. The CDR3, as DNA: TGTGCCAGCAGTGCTTGGGGGCGCAGTGAAAAACTGTTTTTT. Its translation: CASSAWGRSEKLFF.

This clone was found a few times. The chain links TRBV9 to TRBJ2-1; 11 bases are a match to TRBD2. Trimming cost V 4 bases and J 4 bases; bases outside gene matches: 4. Germline V gene data show CDR1 as SGDLS and CDR2 as YYNGEE. The length of the CDR3 is 15 residues. The CDR3 reads CASSYLAGGYNEQFF. The CDR3 nucleotides read TGTGCCAGCAGCTACTTAGCGGGGGGGTACAATGAGCAGTTCTTC.

DNA of the CDR3: TGCGCCAGCAGTGAAGGGACAGGGTTTGTTAGTGATGAAAAACTGTTTTTT. Translating it yields CASSEGTGFVSDEKLFF. The rearrangement joins TRBV10-1 to TRBJ1-4; 9 bases agree with TRBD1. The J segment lost 6 bases and the V segment lost 3 bases, leaving 11 bases of the junction unmatched. CDR1 and CDR2 from the germline V gene are WNHNN and SYGVQD (reference sequence). This CDR3 comprises 17 residues.

This clone was observed a handful of times. The V gene is TRBV6-1, the J gene TRBJ1-2, with 9 bases lining up with TRBD1. CDR3 length: 14 residues. CDR1 is MNHNS and CDR2 is SASEGT in the germline V gene. The V segment lost 2 bases and the J segment 8 bases; nucleotides outside the gene matches: 6. CDR3 residues: CASSERTGERGYTF. CDR3 sequence (DNA): TGTGCCAGCAGTGAACGGACAGGGGAAAGGGGCTACACCTTC.

The rearrangement uses TRBV3-1 (or the pseudogene TRBV3-2) and TRBJ2-1; TRBD2 matches 8 bases. The CDR3 runs 15 residues. Germline trimming cut 6 bases from V and 2 bases from J; bases unmatched to any gene: 6. The germline gives CDR1 LGHDT, CDR2 YNNKEL (reference sequence). The DNA for the CDR3 is TGTGCCAGCAGATCTCCGGGGGGGCCCTACAATGAGCAGTTCTTC. It codes for CASRSPGGPYNEQFF.

V and J are TRBV9 and TRBJ1-6; D remains ambiguous. The CDR3 extends over 15 amino acids. Germline V gives CDR1 SGDLS, CDR2 YYNGEE. V was trimmed by 0 bases and J by 7 bases, leaving 11 bases between them. This chain's CDR3 is CASSVAVNRNSPLHF. For the CDR3, the DNA is TGTGCCAGCAGCGTAGCTGTTAATCGGAATTCACCCCTCCACTTT.

V usage is TRBV27 and J usage is TRBJ1-2; D is ambiguous. The CDR3 loop spans 15 amino acids. Germline CDR1 is MNHEY and CDR2 is SMNVEV (reference sequence). Trimming pared 3 bases from V and 2 bases from J, leaving 13 bases between. CDR3 amino acids: CASSFNPQANYGYTF. CDR3 sequence (DNA): TGTGCCAGCAGTTTCAATCCCCAGGCGAACTATGGCTACACCTTC.

The chain employs TRBV6-6 and TRBJ1-1; D is perhaps TRBD1 (6 bases). The length of the CDR3 is 14 residues. V dropped 5 bases and J dropped 2 bases, with 12 bases sitting between them. CDR1 is MNHNY and CDR2 is SVGAGI in the germline V gene (reference sequence). The CDR3 loop is CASSQGGGNTEAFF. The CDR3 DNA reads as TGTGCCAGCAGTCAAGGGGGGGGTAACACTGAAGCTTTCTTT.

This clone is termed medium-sized. The chain uses TRBV5-8 and TRBJ2-7; no definite D call. Germline V gene lookup returns CDR1 SGHTS and CDR2 YDEGEE. The CDR3 is 13 amino acids. Trimming cost V 2 bases and J 3 bases, with 9 bases left between them. The DNA for the CDR3 is TGTGCCAGCAGCTTACGTACATACTACGAGCAGTACTTC. It codes for CASSLRTYYEQYF.

This clone was seen only a few times. The chain carries TRBV19 and TRBJ2-7; 7 bases are a match to TRBD1. There are 13 residues in the CDR3. V was clipped by 4 bases and J by 3 bases; unmatched bases: 3. The V gene's germline CDR1 is LNHDA and CDR2 SQIVND (reference sequence). The CDR3 nucleotides are TGTGCCAGTAGTACCGGGACAGACTACGAGCAGTACTTC. As protein: CASSTGTDYEQYF.

This chain links TRBV4-1 with TRBJ1-5, with 7 positions matching TRBD1. V shed 4 bases, J shed 3 bases, and the junction held 6 bases outside the gene matches. The germline V gene encodes CDR1 MGHRA and CDR2 YSYEKL. The CDR3 runs to 15 residues. CDR3 loop: CASSRDRAPNQPQHF. As DNA, the CDR3 is TGCGCCAGCAGCCGAGACAGGGCTCCCAATCAGCCCCAGCATTTT.